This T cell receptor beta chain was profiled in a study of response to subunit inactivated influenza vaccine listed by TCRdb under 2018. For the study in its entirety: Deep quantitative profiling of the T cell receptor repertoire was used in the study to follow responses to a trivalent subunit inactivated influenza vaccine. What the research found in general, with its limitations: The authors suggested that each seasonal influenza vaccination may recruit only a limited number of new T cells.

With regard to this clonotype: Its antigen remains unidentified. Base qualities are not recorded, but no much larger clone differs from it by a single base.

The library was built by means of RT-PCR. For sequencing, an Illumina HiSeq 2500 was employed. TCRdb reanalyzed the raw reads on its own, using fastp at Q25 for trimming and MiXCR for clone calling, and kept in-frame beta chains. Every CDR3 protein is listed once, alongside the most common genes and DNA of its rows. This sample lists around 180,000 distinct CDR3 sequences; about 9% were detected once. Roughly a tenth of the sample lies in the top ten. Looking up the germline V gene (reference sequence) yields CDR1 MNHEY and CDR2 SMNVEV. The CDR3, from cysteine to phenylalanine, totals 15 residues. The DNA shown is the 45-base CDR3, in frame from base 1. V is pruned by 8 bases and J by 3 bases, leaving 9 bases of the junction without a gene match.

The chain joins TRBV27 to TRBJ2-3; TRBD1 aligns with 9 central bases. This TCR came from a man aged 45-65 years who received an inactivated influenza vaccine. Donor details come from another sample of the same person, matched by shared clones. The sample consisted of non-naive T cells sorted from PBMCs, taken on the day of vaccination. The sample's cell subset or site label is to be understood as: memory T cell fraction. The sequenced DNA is TGTGCCAGCTCTTTAACAGGGGGCCAGACAGATACGCAGTATTTT. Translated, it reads CASSLTGGQTDTQYF.